This T cell receptor (beta chain) was profiled in a study of T cells in Graves' hyperthyroidism and ophthalmopathy. Amplification of TCR beta CDR3 regions used RNA as the template. The primer set for the first-round RT-PCR of the TCR CDR3 was HTBI. A single record per CDR3 protein comes from TCRdb applying MiXCR to the multiplex PCR reads. Among 600,000 to 650,000 distinct CDR3 sequences listed, less than 25% were seen once. To note about this clonotype: Its antigen is not known.

Germline lookup yields CDR1 MNHEY and CDR2 SVGAGI. Trimming pared 4 bases from V and 10 bases from J, leaving 11 bases between. The CDR3 totals 12 residues. The study, taken as a whole, reports: A model of 13 V-J features distinguished ophthalmopathy from stable hyperthyroidism.

V gene TRBV6-5 combines with J gene TRBJ2-1, with D maybe TRBD2 (6 bases). The sample comprised blood. This clonotype was obtained from a man younger than 45 with Graves' ophthalmopathy. CDR3 DNA: TGTGCCAGCAGTTCTTCTAGCGTGGAGCAGTTCTTC. Encoded protein: CASSSSSVEQFF.